The rows below give T cell receptor beta chains drawn from one sample of a study of cytomegalovirus exposure and HLA in healthy donors. Profiling relied on immunoSEQ multiplex PCR, and the TCRdb table lists in-frame clones only, not all of them. The data show 80,000 to 95,000 clones, 60% to 80% seen once. Source material: PBMCs. These receptors were obtained from a woman aged 25 to 45 in good health and CMV-seronegative. CDR3s include the opening cysteine and the closing phenylalanine or tryptophan. D genes are given only for firm matches. Clone size is stated in some rows and not others, as once, few, many or a class when expanded.

cdr3_aa | cdr3_nt | clone_size | j_call | v_call | d_call
CASSETGTANYGYTF | TGTGCCAGCAGCGAGACAGGGACAGCGAACTATGGCTACACCTTC | NA | TRBJ1-2 | TRBV2 | TRBD1
CAISPSGRSYGYTF | TGTGCCATCAGCCCCTCAGGGCGAAGCTATGGCTACACCTTC | NA | TRBJ1-2 | TRBV10-3 | NA
CASSASYEQYF | TGCGCCAGCAGCGCCTCCTACGAGCAGTACTTC | once | TRBJ2-7 | TRBV5-1 | NA
CASSNGQNQPQHF | TGTGCCAGCAGCAACGGACAGAATCAGCCCCAGCATTTT | NA | TRBJ1-5 | TRBV7-9 | NA
CASSPGTGGREQYF | TGTGCCAGCAGTCCCGGGACAGGGGGTCGAGAGCAGTACTTC | few | TRBJ2-7 | TRBV27 | TRBD1
CASSPDRGSSANEKLFF | TGTGCCAGCAGCCCCGACAGGGGGTCATCAGCTAATGAAAAACTGTTTTTT | NA | TRBJ1-4 | TRBV7-9 | TRBD1
CASGQGARTEAFF | TGTGCCAGTGGACAGGGGGCGCGAACTGAAGCTTTCTTT | NA | TRBJ1-1 | TRBV19 | TRBD1
CASNWGFGTGRGRNQPQHF | TGTGCCAGCAATTGGGGCTTTGGGACAGGGCGAGGAAGGAACCAGCCCCAGCATTTT | NA | TRBJ1-5 | TRBV28 | TRBD1
CASSAPTSGKETQYF | TGTGCCAGCAGCGCCCCTACTAGCGGAAAAGAGACCCAGTACTTC | NA | TRBJ2-5 | TRBV6-5 | TRBD2
CASSRETGAFNYGYTF | TGTGCCAGCAGCAGAGAGACAGGGGCTTTTAACTATGGCTACACCTTC | few | TRBJ1-2 | TRBV2 | TRBD1
CASGGGYTGELFF | TGTGCCAGTGGCGGGGGATACACCGGGGAGCTGTTTTTT | NA | TRBJ2-2 | TRBV19 | TRBD2
CASSLAGGSSTDTQYF | TGTGCCAGCAGCTTGGCCGGGGGTTCTAGCACAGATACGCAGTATTTT | NA | TRBJ2-3 | TRBV5-8 | NA
CASSPGGAGYQPQHF | TGTGCCAGTAGTCCGGGGGGCGCGGGTTATCAGCCCCAGCATTTT | few | TRBJ1-5 | TRBV19 | NA
CASSKVTLGQGQGYTF | TGTGCCAGTAGTAAAGTGACCCTGGGACAGGGTCAAGGCTACACCTTC | NA | TRBJ1-2 | TRBV19 | TRBD1
CASSLKGLSLAGVSGELFF | TGTGCCAGCAGCTTGAAGGGTTTATCATTAGCGGGAGTCTCCGGGGAGCTGTTTTTT | NA | TRBJ2-2 | TRBV5-6 | TRBD2
CVRSLPLQGTGNTIYF | TGTGTCAGAAGCTTACCACTCCAGGGGACTGGAAACACCATATATTTT | NA | TRBJ1-3 | TRBV7-5 | NA
CASRQFPLGVGEQFF | TGTGCCAGCAGGCAATTCCCGCTAGGTGTGGGTGAGCAGTTCTTC | few | TRBJ2-1 | TRBV7-2 | NA
CASSAGVARPLGDEQYF | TGTGCCAGTAGTGCAGGGGTCGCTAGGCCTCTCGGGGACGAGCAGTACTTC | NA | TRBJ2-7 | TRBV19 | NA
CASSFGTSGNTGELFF | TGTGCCAGCAGTTTCGGGACTAGCGGGAACACCGGGGAGCTGTTTTTT | NA | TRBJ2-2 | TRBV6-6 | TRBD2